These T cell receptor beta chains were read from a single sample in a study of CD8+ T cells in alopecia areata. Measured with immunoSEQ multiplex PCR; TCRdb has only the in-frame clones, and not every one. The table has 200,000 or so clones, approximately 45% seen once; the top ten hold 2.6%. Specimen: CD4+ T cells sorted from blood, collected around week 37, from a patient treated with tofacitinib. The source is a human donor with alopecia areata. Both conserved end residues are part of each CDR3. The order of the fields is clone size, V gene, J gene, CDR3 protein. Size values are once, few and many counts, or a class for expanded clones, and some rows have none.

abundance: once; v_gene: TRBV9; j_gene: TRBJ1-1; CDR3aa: CASGVDGHTEAFF
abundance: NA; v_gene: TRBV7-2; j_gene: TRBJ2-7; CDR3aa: CASSPSAGGPYEQYF
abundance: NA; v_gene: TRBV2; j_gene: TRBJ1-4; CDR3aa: CASRRVPTNEKLFF
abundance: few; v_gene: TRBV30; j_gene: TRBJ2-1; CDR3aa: CAWSRLAGVVEQFF
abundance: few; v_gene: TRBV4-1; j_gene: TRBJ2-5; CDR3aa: CASRDLRETQYF
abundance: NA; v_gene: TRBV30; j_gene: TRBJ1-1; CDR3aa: CAGDRGTEAFF
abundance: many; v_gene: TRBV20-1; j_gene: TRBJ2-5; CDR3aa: CSARQETQYF
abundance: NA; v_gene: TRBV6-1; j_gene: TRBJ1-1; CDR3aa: CASSEGQGVGMNTEAFF
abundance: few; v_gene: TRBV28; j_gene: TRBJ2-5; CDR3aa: CASSPTGAGGPQETQYF
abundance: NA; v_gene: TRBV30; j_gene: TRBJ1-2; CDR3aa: CAWSGGSYGYTF
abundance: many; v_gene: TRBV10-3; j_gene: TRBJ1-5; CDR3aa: CAISESAANQPQHF
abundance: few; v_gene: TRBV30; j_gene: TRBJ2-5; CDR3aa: CAWSVRQGVKTQYF
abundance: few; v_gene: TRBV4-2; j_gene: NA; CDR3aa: CASSPPGQNSYEQYF
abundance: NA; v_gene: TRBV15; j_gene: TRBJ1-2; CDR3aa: CATSRDRNRDGYTF